Below are 2 T cell receptor beta chains sequenced from a single sample in a study of blood T cell repertoires in COVID-19. Libraries were prepared by immunoSEQ multiplex PCR; TCRdb keeps only in-frame clonotypes and omits some of them. The table includes 140,000 or so clones, around nine tenths detected once. The sequenced sample was peripheral blood. These receptors were taken from a human donor in a cohort sampled during active COVID-19.

Comments on this clone: Other DNA sequences from this sample encode an identical CDR3 as well. V is TRBV2 and J is TRBJ2-4, with 7 bases that match TRBD1. V dropped 3 bases and J dropped 1; count of bases not matched to a gene: 0. CDR3 length equals 14 residues. CDR1 SNHLY and CDR2 FYNNEI come from the germline V gene. The CDR3 sequence: CASSEDRAKNIQYF. The CDR3 DNA reads as TGTGCCAGCAGTGAGGACAGGGCCAAAAACATTCAGTACTTC.

This clone was seen just once. The chain uses TRBV28 and TRBJ2-7, with 9 bases aligning to TRBD1. V lost 6 bases, J lost 6 bases, and 21 bases stayed unmatched. The CDR3 is 18 amino acids. Germline V CDR1 and CDR2: MDHEN, SYDVKM. The CDR3 region has the DNA TGTGCCAGCAGCTCGAACCGGGACAGGGAAACTCTTCTCGGCGAGCAGTACTTC. It encodes CASSSNRDRETLLGEQYF.